Listed below are T cell receptor beta chains from one sample, sequenced in a study of spatial heterogeneity in lung cancer. TCRdb itself ran the 5' RACE reads through MiXCR, one entry per CDR3 protein. The profile shows 9,500 to 12,000 distinct CDR3 sequences, 9.5% to 13% of them singletons. The sequenced sample was lung tumor tissue, obtained at surgery. The receptors come from a female donor with early-stage non-small cell lung cancer. CDR3s leave out the opening cysteine and the closing phenylalanine or tryptophan. The order of the fields is J gene, V gene, D gene, CDR3 protein. The D gene is left open where the match is weak.

TRBJ2-7 | TRBV10-3 | . | AISDGDLAL
TRBJ1-5 | TRBV27 | . | ASSKGPDQPQH
TRBJ2-2 | TRBV29-1 | . | SPRTDPNTGELF
TRBJ1-5 | TRBV14 | TRBD1 | ASSQSAGQGFGEPQH
TRBJ2-7 | TRBV10-3 | . | AISATGTSYEQY
TRBJ2-1 | TRBV4-1 | . | ASSQDWTLEQF
TRBJ2-3 | TRBV7-2 | TRBD2 | ASSLVLAGVRTQY
TRBJ2-7 | TRBV6-2/TRBV6-3 | . | ASSYSTFQYEQY
TRBJ2-7 | TRBV7-9 | . | ASSLTGPYEQY
TRBJ2-2 | TRBV5-1 | TRBD1 | ASSLDPDRSDTGELF
TRBJ2-6 | TRBV10-3 | . | AITTSGANVLT
TRBJ2-3 | TRBV6-5 | . | ASSYSGDTQY
TRBJ2-6 | TRBV7-9 | . | ASRPSGANVLT
TRBJ2-5 | TRBV10-3 | TRBD2 | AISALAGEETQY
TRBJ2-3 | TRBV25-1 | . | ASSDSLLTDTQY
TRBJ2-3 | TRBV5-4 | TRBD2 | ASSRGGDTQY
TRBJ2-1 | TRBV7-2 | . | ASSLALLGGYNEQF
TRBJ1-1 | TRBV6-2/TRBV6-3 | . | ASTLDRVNTEAF
TRBJ2-7 | TRBV11-2 | . | ASSLDGSVRYEQY
TRBJ2-3 | TRBV7-2 | TRBD2 | ASSPGLAGGQY
TRBJ2-3 | TRBV28 | . | ASSPRRGSSTDTQY
TRBJ2-7 | TRBV30 | . | AWSVRGEQY
TRBJ2-2 | TRBV12-3/TRBV12-4 | . | ASSFGGELF
TRBJ2-6 | TRBV12-3/TRBV12-4 | . | ASSFLGRSGANVLT
TRBJ2-7 | TRBV5-1 | . | ASSLEPGAIHEQY
TRBJ1-2 | TRBV28 | . | ASSLYRGGYGYT
TRBJ1-1 | TRBV6-5 | . | ASSYATAHQAF
TRBJ1-2 | TRBV18 | . | ASSPQENYGYT
TRBJ2-5 | TRBV5-4 | . | ASSVGETQY
TRBJ2-2 | TRBV18 | TRBD2 | ASSRGLARMAGELF
TRBJ2-5 | TRBV5-1 | TRBD2 | ASSLASSGGTQETQY
TRBJ1-1 | TRBV6-5 | . | ASSSKLAGLTEAF
TRBJ2-7 | TRBV15 | . | ATSFVGDEQY
TRBJ2-3 | TRBV9 | . | ASSPDLDTQY
TRBJ2-6 | TRBV2 | TRBD1 | ASAEGRGQGANVLT
TRBJ2-6 | TRBV5-4 | . | ASNPEGPGANVLT
TRBJ1-5 | TRBV3-1 | . | ASSQGRSQPQH
TRBJ2-2 | TRBV27 | . | AARAGSSAGELF
TRBJ2-7 | TRBV20-1 | TRBD1 | SAAWGTEVSYEQY
TRBJ2-1 | TRBV28 | . | ASDVSGKTYNEQF
TRBJ2-5 | TRBV3-1 | . | ASSPFGLDRGETQY
TRBJ2-6 | TRBV27 | TRBD1 | ASSSTGGNSGANVLT
TRBJ2-1 | TRBV3-1 | . | ASSRYFGRYNEQF
TRBJ2-7 | TRBV7-2 | TRBD2 | ASRLALSSGGIYEQY
TRBJ1-3 | TRBV10-3 | . | AISDPTQVAGNTIY
TRBJ2-1 | TRBV7-8 | TRBD2 | ASSPPTSGNNEQF